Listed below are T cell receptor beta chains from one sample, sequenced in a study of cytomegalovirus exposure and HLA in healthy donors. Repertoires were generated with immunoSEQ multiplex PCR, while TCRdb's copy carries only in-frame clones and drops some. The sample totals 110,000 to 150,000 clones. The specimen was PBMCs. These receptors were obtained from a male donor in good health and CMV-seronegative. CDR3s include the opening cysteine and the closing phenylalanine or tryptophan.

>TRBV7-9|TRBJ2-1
CASSLAVTSGRNEQFF
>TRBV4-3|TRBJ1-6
CASSPDMYSPLHF
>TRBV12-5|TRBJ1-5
CASGLVTGQGGNQPQHF
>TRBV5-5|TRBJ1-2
CASSPGQAAYLGGYTF
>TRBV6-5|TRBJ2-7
CASSTYGTDLNEQYF
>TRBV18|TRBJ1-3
CASSPLDISSGNTIYF
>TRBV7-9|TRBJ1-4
CASSPLGVGEKLFF
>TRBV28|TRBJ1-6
CASTLASSYNSPLHF
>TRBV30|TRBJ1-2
CACSGGVYYGYTF
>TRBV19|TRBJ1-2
CASTGLRFYGYTF
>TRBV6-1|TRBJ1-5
CASSEVRTGQKGQPQHF
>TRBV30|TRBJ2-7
CAWSDTGLSYEQYF
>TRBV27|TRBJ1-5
CASSLPSDQPQHF
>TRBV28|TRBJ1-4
CASTSGTENEKLFF
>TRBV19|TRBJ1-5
CASKVRGSNQPQHF
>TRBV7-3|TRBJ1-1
CASSPTGGMSEAFF
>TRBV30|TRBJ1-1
CAWLQGHGSEAFF
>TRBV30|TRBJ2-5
CALAQGAQETQYF
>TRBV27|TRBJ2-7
CASRDSLEQYF
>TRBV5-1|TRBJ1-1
CASSWLSEGAEAFF
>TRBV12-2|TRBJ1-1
CASRYRPVGGITEAFF
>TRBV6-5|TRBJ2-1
CASSYSREVGNEQFF
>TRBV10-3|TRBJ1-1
CAISDRFSAGTHKNRPMNTEAFF
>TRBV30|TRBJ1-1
CAWSPGLNTEAFF
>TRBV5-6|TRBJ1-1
CASSLGPGTEAFF
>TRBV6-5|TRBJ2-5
CASSTGTSGETQYF
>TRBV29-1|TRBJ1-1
CSVTHLSTEAFF
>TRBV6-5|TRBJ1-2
CASSQLTGLRNGYTF
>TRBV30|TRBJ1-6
CAWSVLSGGGSPLHF
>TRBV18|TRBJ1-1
CASSPKAGGAATEAFF
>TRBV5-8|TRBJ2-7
CASSLGQGTIYEQYF
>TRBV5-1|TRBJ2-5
CASSLVGVPGTETQYF
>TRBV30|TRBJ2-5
CAWRRETQYF
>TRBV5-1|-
CASSPGVPFYEQYF
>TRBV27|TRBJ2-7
CASSPTLAGGLGQYF
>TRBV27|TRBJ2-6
CASSFYTGANVLTF
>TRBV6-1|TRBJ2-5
CASSDWQGDSQYF
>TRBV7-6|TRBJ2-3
CASSLVVSGSTDTQYF
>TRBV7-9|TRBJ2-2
CASSPRTGELFF
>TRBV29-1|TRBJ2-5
CSVEGTGRYQETQYF
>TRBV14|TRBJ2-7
CASSQEFWSSEYEQYF